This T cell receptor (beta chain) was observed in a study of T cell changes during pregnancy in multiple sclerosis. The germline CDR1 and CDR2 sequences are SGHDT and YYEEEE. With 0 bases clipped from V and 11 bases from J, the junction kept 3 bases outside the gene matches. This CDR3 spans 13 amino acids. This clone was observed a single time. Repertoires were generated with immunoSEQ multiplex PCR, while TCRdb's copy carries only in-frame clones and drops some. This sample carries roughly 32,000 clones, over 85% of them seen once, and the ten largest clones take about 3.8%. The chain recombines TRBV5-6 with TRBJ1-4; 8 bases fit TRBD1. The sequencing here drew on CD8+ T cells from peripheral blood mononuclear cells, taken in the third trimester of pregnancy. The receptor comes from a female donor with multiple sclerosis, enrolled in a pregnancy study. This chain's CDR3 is CASSLGRDRKLFF. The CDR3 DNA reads TGTGCCAGCAGCTTGGGTAGGGACAGGAAACTGTTTTTT.